This T cell receptor (beta chain) derives from a study of shared clonotypes between healthy human individuals. Study results and caveats: Genetic and exposure-history diversity was limited by the small donor number.

The CDR3 spans 15 residues. V was clipped by 3 bases and J by 1 base, with 11 bases between them. Germline lookup yields CDR1 SGDLS and CDR2 YYNGEE. The sequencing of unsorted PBMC DNA took place on ten immunoSEQ deep assay plates. TCRdb's table, derived via immunoSEQ multiplex PCR, lists solely in-frame clones and lacks some. The data show roughly 510,000 clones, with over 75% seen just once and approximately 13% held by the top ten. Adults of Caucasian background living in Nashville, Tennessee made up all donors. With respect to this clone: What it recognizes is unknown.

The V and J genes are TRBV9 and TRBJ1-5; D call uncertain. The source material was PBMCs. This TCR was recovered from a woman aged 40 to 49 in good health. Some clones in this sample may be carry-over from other donors' samples. CDR3 residues: CASSETAYSNQPQHF. CDR3 DNA: TGTGCCAGCAGCGAGACGGCTTACAGCAATCAGCCCCAGCATTTT. The variable domain in full, with the rest retrieved from reference TRBV9 and TRBJ1-5, is DSGVTQTPKHLITATGQRVTLRCSPRSGDLSVYWYQQSLDQGLQFLIQYYNGEERAKGNILERFSAQQFPDLHSELNLSSLELGDSALYFCASSETAYSNQPQHFGDGTRLSIL.